These 17 T cell receptor beta chains were sequenced from one sample in a study of control samples from healthy donors and cancer patients. TCRdb keeps only in-frame clones here, not all; method: immunoSEQ multiplex PCR. The table has tens of thousands of clones, approximately 95% seen once. The sample taken for sequencing was blood. The source is a woman in her twenties or thirties in good health.

J is TRBJ1-1 and V is TRBV27, with D tentatively TRBD1 (6 bases). This CDR3 is 13 amino acids long. Germline CDR1 reads MNHEY; CDR2 reads SMNVEV (reference sequence). The ends were cut back, 8 bases at V and 1 base at J, with 11 bases in the middle. The CDR3 sequence: CASQDRPNTEAFF. DNA of the CDR3: TGTGCCAGCCAAGACAGGCCGAACACTGAAGCTTTCTTT.

The chain joins TRBV28 to TRBJ1-6, with D unclear. Trimming pared 6 bases from V and 6 bases from J, leaving 15 bases between. The CDR3 totals 15 residues. Germline V gives CDR1 MDHEN, CDR2 SYDVKM. The CDR3 loop reads CASSYTRYGNSPLHF. The DNA for the CDR3 is TGTGCCAGCAGCTACACGCGGTACGGTAATTCACCCCTCCACTTT.

This chain connects TRBV28 to TRBJ1-4; D gene uncertain. V gave up 2 bases and J gave up 0 bases, with 13 bases separating them. The CDR3 consists of 17 residues. Germline V gene sequence: CDR1 MDHEN, CDR2 SYDVKM. The CDR3 reads CASSLGLGVATNEKLFF. CDR3 coding DNA: TGTGCCAGCAGTTTAGGTCTTGGGGTCGCAACTAATGAAAAACTGTTTTTT.

This chain connects TRBV6-5 to TRBJ1-6; 7 positions agree with TRBD1. V shed 0 bases and J 9 bases; nucleotides not matched to a gene: 5. The CDR3 runs to 15 residues. The germline CDR1 and CDR2 sequences are MNHEY and SVGAGI. The CDR3 nucleotides are TGTGCCAGCAGTTACTCGCGGGCAGGGGGTTCACCCCTCCACTTT. This sequence encodes CASSYSRAGGSPLHF.

The chain recombines TRBV28 with TRBJ2-3; no clear D gene. The CDR3 runs to 16 residues. Germline V lookup: CDR1 MDHEN, CDR2 SYDVKM. V dropped 3 bases and J dropped 3 bases, with 16 bases sitting between them. The CDR3 region is CASSFWQAFSTDTQYF. Written as DNA, the CDR3 is TGTGCCAGCAGTTTTTGGCAGGCTTTTTCTACAGATACGCAGTATTTT.

The chain combines TRBV6-5 with TRBJ2-7; tentative D call: TRBD2 (5 bases). Trimming took off 2 bases at V and 4 bases at J, with 12 bases between the two ends. Per germline, CDR1 MNHEY and CDR2 SVGAGI. The length of the CDR3 is 14 residues. CDR3 DNA sequence: TGTGCCAGCAGTTACGAAGGGAGTTCTTACGAGCAGTACTTC. This gives the protein CASSYEGSSYEQYF.

The CDR3 reads CASSVPPGGPSGTDTQYF. The CDR3 DNA sequence: TGTGCCAGCAGTGTCCCCCCCGGGGGGCCTAGTGGAACAGATACGCAGTATTTT. The V gene is TRBV6-2 or TRBV6-3, the J gene TRBJ2-3; possible D gene TRBD2, 7 bases. V lost 5 bases and J lost 3, with 24 bases in between. From germline, CDR1 is MNHEY and CDR2 SVGEGT. This CDR3 is built from 18 residues.

The J gene is TRBJ1-1, the V gene TRBV10-2, with D possibly being TRBD1 (5 bases). CDR3 length: 14 residues. V was pared by 0 bases and J by 6 bases, with 11 bases between. Looked up from germline, CDR1 is WSHSY and CDR2 is SAAADI. The CDR3 sequence: CASSESLGTAEAFF. DNA for the CDR3: TGCGCCAGCAGTGAGTCGTTGGGGACGGCTGAAGCTTTCTTT.

V is TRBV29-1 and J is TRBJ2-7; 14 nucleotides match TRBD2. The CDR3 has 16 residues. The ends lost 0 bases at V and 7 bases at J; junction bases unmatched: 8. CDR1 and CDR2 from the germline V gene are SQVTM and ANQGSEA. The CDR3, as DNA: TGCAGCGTTGAAGAATGGACTAGCGGGAGGTTGAATGAGCAGTACTTC. This translates into CSVEEWTSGRLNEQYF.

The J gene is TRBJ1-4, the V gene TRBV28; TRBD1 might be the D (5 bases). V lost 1 base and J 6 bases, leaving 15 bases between the germline ends. The germline CDR1 and CDR2 sequences are MDHEN and SYDVKM. This CDR3 has 16 amino acids. CDR3 bases: TGTGCCAGCAGTTTATTTCAGGGAGCGGGGGATGAAAAACTGTTTTTT. Translated, it gives CASSLFQGAGDEKLFF.

The chain is built from TRBV27 and TRBJ1-6; tentative D call: TRBD1 (6 bases). Per the germline V gene, CDR1 is MNHEY and CDR2 is SMNVEV (reference sequence). V dropped 3 bases and J dropped 8 bases, with 8 bases sitting between them. There are 13 residues in the CDR3. The CDR3 coding sequence is TGTGCCAGCAGTTTCAGGGGATATTCACCCCTCCACTTT. Amino acid sequence: CASSFRGYSPLHF.

The V gene is TRBV10-3, the J gene TRBJ1-1, with D perhaps matching TRBD1 (6 bases). V shed 9 bases and J shed 5 bases, with 10 bases lying between them. This CDR3 contains 11 residues. In germline, CDR1 is ENHRY, CDR2 SYGVKD. The chain's CDR3 is CAISQGTEAFF. The CDR3 DNA sequence: TGTGCCATTTCTCAGGGGACTGAAGCTTTCTTT.

The chain combines TRBV28 with TRBJ1-5, with no clear D. The CDR3 spans 14 residues. Germline assignment: CDR1 MDHEN and CDR2 SYDVKM. V lost 3 bases, J lost 3 bases, and 9 bases lay in between. CDR3 sequence reads: CASSFLQDNQPQHF. CDR3 nucleotides: TGTGCCAGCAGTTTTTTGCAGGACAATCAGCCCCAGCATTTT.

The chain has TRBV30 and TRBJ1-1, with 9 bases fitting TRBD1. The V gene end was trimmed by 3 bases and the J gene end by 3 bases; junction bases not matched to a gene: 8. The CDR3 length is 15 residues. Germline lookup yields CDR1 GTSNPN and CDR2 SVGIG (reference sequence). The chain's CDR3 is CAWRYGTGTYTEAFF. CDR3 in DNA: TGTGCCTGGAGATACGGGACAGGGACGTACACTGAAGCTTTCTTT.

This clone was counted once. This chain connects TRBV4-2 to TRBJ1-6; 7 bases are a match to TRBD1. Germline values: CDR1 LGHNA, CDR2 YNFKEQ. Unmatched junction bases numbered 17, after V lost 5 bases and J lost 7 bases. The CDR3 contains 18 residues. The CDR3 sequence is CASSRSTLPQGGNSPLHF. The CDR3 DNA is TGTGCCAGCAGCAGATCGACGCTACCCCAGGGGGGGAATTCACCCCTCCACTTT.

The chain carries TRBV7-9 and TRBJ1-6; D possibly corresponds to TRBD1 (6 bases). This CDR3 region has 15 residues. The V gene's germline CDR1 is SEHNR and CDR2 FQNEAQ (reference sequence). V was shortened by 1 base and J by 5 bases, with 9 bases between the two germline ends. For the CDR3, the DNA is TGTGCCAGCAGCTTAGGGCAGGGGAATAATTCACCCCTCCACTTT. Amino acids: CASSLGQGNNSPLHF.

This clone is a singleton in its sample. The chain joins TRBV2 to TRBJ2-7; TRBD2 matches 7 bases. Germline V lookup: CDR1 SNHLY, CDR2 FYNNEI. V lost 3 bases to trimming and J lost 2 bases; unmatched junction nucleotides: 7. The CDR3 has 15 residues. CDR3: CASSDLLADTYEQYF. The CDR3, as DNA: TGTGCCAGCAGTGATTTGCTAGCGGATACCTACGAGCAGTACTTC.